This entry lists 28 T cell receptor beta chains sequenced from one sample in a study of cytomegalovirus exposure and HLA in healthy donors. Researchers ran the PCR with 60 Vbeta and 13 Jbeta primers. Some clones are missing from TCRdb's copy, which holds only in-frame ones; the method was immunoSEQ multiplex PCR. The specimen's table records roughly 80,000 clones. Specimen: PBMCs. These receptors were obtained from a girl aged 10-17 years in good health and CMV-seropositive.

The chain uses TRBV19 and TRBJ1-3; 8 bases align to TRBD1. Germline assignment: CDR1 LNHDA and CDR2 SQIVND (reference sequence). The ends lost 5 bases at V and 8 bases at J; junction bases unmatched: 11. This CDR3 has 15 amino acids. The CDR3 loop is CASSPRTGRAYTIYF. The CDR3 DNA is TGTGCCAGTAGTCCCCGGACAGGGCGGGCTTACACCATATATTTT.

The V and J genes are TRBV30 and TRBJ2-5; D is uncertain. The germline V and J ends were trimmed by 4 bases and 2 bases, with 8 bases remaining between them. CDR1 and CDR2 from the germline V gene are GTSNPN and SVGIG (reference sequence). This CDR3 spans 12 amino acids. CDR3 nucleotides: TGTGCCTGGAAGACATATCAAGAGACCCAGTACTTC. Protein: CAWKTYQETQYF.

The gene calls are TRBV18 and TRBJ2-5; D possibly corresponds to TRBD1 (6 bases). Germline loops: CDR1 KGHSH, CDR2 LQKENI. There are 14 residues in the CDR3. The ends were cut back, 4 bases at V and 3 bases at J, with 12 bases in the middle. The CDR3 DNA follows: TGTGCCAGCTCACACTGGGACACCGAAGAGACCCAGTACTTC. The encoded protein is CASSHWDTEETQYF.

The CDR3 nucleotides read TGTGCCAGCAGCCTAGTCAGGGGGCCCTATGGCTACACCTTC. Amino acids: CASSLVRGPYGYTF. J is TRBJ1-2 and V is TRBV11-2; 8 positions match TRBD1. The germline CDR1 and CDR2 sequences are SGHAT and FQNNGV. The CDR3 has 14 amino acids. The J segment lost 4 bases and the V segment lost 5 bases, leaving 6 bases of the junction unmatched.

Of note for this clone: One end of the junction fails to match germline, which may point to a read error. This chain uses TRBV7-7 with TRBJ2-5; maybe TRBD2 (6 bases). The CDR3 covers 15 residues. CDR1 SSHAT and CDR2 FNYEAQ come from the germline V gene (reference sequence). CDR3 sequence: CASSPSPGGQETQYF. The CDR3 bases are TGTGCTAGCAGCCCCTCCCCCGGGGGCCAAGAGACCCAGTACTTC.

The gene calls are TRBV6-1 and TRBJ1-3; D is undetermined. Germline V gene data show CDR1 as MNHNS and CDR2 as SASEGT. V lost 2 bases to trimming and J lost 0 bases, with 8 bases between them. The CDR3 has 15 residues. CDR3 amino acids: CASSEFRVSGNTIYF. CDR3 DNA sequence: TGTGCCAGCAGTGAATTTCGGGTCTCTGGAAACACCATATATTTT.

The chain combines TRBV10-3 with TRBJ1-1, with D tentatively TRBD1 (6 bases). Germline V gene data show CDR1 as ENHRY and CDR2 as SYGVKD. Trimming removed 8 bases at V and 1 base at J, with 14 bases between. The CDR3 has 14 residues. The CDR3 bases are TGTGCCATCTCAATCACAGGGACGAACACTGAAGCTTTCTTT. Residues: CAISITGTNTEAFF.

This chain joins TRBV27 and TRBJ2-1; 8 nucleotides line up with TRBD1. Germline values: CDR1 MNHEY, CDR2 SMNVEV (reference sequence). V shed 2 bases and J 4 bases; nucleotides not matched to a gene: 16. The CDR3 totals 19 residues. CDR3 sequence reads: CASSLARGLMLRAYNEQFF. The CDR3 bases are TGTGCCAGCAGTTTAGCCAGGGGGCTCATGTTAAGGGCTTACAATGAGCAGTTCTTC.

The chain has TRBV7-6 and TRBJ1-1, with TRBD1 matching 10 bases. From germline, CDR1 is SGHVS and CDR2 FNYEAQ. This CDR3 is built from 14 residues. Trimming removed 1 base from V and 5 bases from J; junction bases left unmatched: 1. The CDR3 reads CASSLGQGATEAFF. DNA for the CDR3: TGTGCCAGCAGCTTAGGACAGGGGGCAACTGAAGCTTTCTTT. Full variable domain (remainder filled in from reference TRBV7-6 and TRBJ1-1): GAGVSQSPRYKVTKRGQDVALRCDPISGHVSLYWYRQALGQGPEFLTYFNYEAQQDKSGLPNDRFSAERPEGSISTLTIQRTEQRDSAMYRCASSLGQGATEAFFGQGTRLTVV.

The rearrangement links TRBV19 to TRBJ1-3; possible D gene TRBD1, 5 bases. The CDR3 extends over 13 amino acids. CDR1 is LNHDA and CDR2 is SQIVND in the germline V gene (reference sequence). Trimming shortened V by 7 bases and J by 4 bases, and 11 bases separated the two germline ends. CDR3 sequence: CASTAAGGNTIYF. CDR3 DNA: TGTGCCAGTACGGCGGCAGGGGGAAACACCATATATTTT.

V usage is TRBV6-1 and J usage is TRBJ2-5, with a possible D match to TRBD2 (6 bases). CDR1 and CDR2 from the germline V gene are MNHNS and SASEGT. The CDR3 length is 13 residues. With 3 bases removed from V and 5 bases from J, the gap between germline ends came to 10 bases. CDR3 sequence: CASSEGTLETQYF. The CDR3 nucleotides are TGTGCCAGCAGTGAGGGGACTCTGGAGACCCAGTACTTC.

Notes on this clone: This same CDR3 is encoded by further DNA sequences in the sample. This chain links TRBV19 with TRBJ1-1, with D possibly being TRBD1 (5 bases). CDR3 length: 12 residues. Germline-derived CDR1 and CDR2 are LNHDA and SQIVND (reference sequence). V gave up 6 bases and J gave up 4 bases, with 9 bases separating them. The CDR3 here is CASRLGGTEAFF. The CDR3 DNA follows: TGTGCCAGTAGGTTGGGGGGCACTGAAGCTTTCTTT.

The rearrangement joins TRBV27 to TRBJ2-7; weak D call: TRBD1 (6 bases). The CDR3 length is 14 residues. V lost 5 bases and J lost 1, with 12 bases in between. Germline V gene lookup returns CDR1 MNHEY and CDR2 SMNVEV (reference sequence). CDR3: CASSPRDTSYEQYV. DNA of the CDR3: TGTGCCAGCAGTCCGAGGGACACTTCCTACGAGCAGTACGTC.

CDR3 coding DNA: TGTGCCAGCAGCCTCGTCCGGGACACTGAAGCTTTCTTT. It encodes CASSLVRDTEAFF. V usage is TRBV11-3 and J usage is TRBJ1-1; D is undetermined. V shed 5 bases and J shed 3 bases, with 10 bases lying between them. CDR3 length: 13 amino acids. Germline V lookup: CDR1 SGHNT, CDR2 YENEEA. The full variable domain, completed using reference TRBV11-3 and TRBJ1-1, is EAGVVQSPRYKIIEKKQPVAFWCNPISGHNTLYWYLQNLGQGPELLIRYENEEAVDDSQLPKDRFSAERLKGVDSTLKIQPAELGDSAVYLCASSLVRDTEAFFGQGTRLTVV.

This rearrangement joins TRBV5-8 to TRBJ2-7; a possible D gene is TRBD2 (5 bases). This CDR3 is 15 amino acids long. V lost 4 bases and J lost 3, with 17 bases in between. CDR1 and CDR2 (germline): SGHTS, YDEGEE. In nucleotides, the CDR3 is TGTGCCAGCAGCCCTGGACTGTCCCTGGTCTACGAGCAGTACGTC. It translates to CASSPGLSLVYEQYV.

On this clone: The junction shows a germline mismatch at one end, possibly a read error. The same CDR3 arises from other DNA sequences in this sample as well. The chain uses TRBV7-6 and TRBJ1-6; 8 positions agree with TRBD1. CDR3 size: 15 residues. Germline CDR1 SGHVS, CDR2 FNYEAQ. The CDR3 sequence: CASSLAGQGDSPLHF. In DNA, the CDR3 is TGTGCCAGCAGCTTAGCTGGACAGGGCGATTCACCCCTACACTTT.

V gene TRBV5-1 combines with J gene TRBJ2-5; TRBD1 agrees at 11 bases. CDR3 size: 16 residues. The junction had 9 bases not matched to a gene; V was cut back by 3 bases and J by 5 bases. From germline, CDR1 is SGHRS and CDR2 YFSETQ. CDR3 residues: CASSSADRGPGETQYF. CDR3 DNA: TGCGCCAGCAGCTCGGCGGACAGGGGGCCGGGGGAGACCCAGTACTTC.

The genes are TRBV5-1 and TRBJ2-5, with 9 positions matching TRBD1. Germline-derived CDR1 and CDR2 are SGHRS and YFSETQ. The CDR3 totals 15 residues. Trimming removed 2 bases from V and 4 bases from J; junction bases left unmatched: 6. The CDR3 loop reads CASSFGTGRVETQYF. CDR3 DNA: TGCGCCAGCAGCTTCGGGACAGGGAGAGTAGAGACCCAGTACTTC.

The chain carries TRBV7-2 and TRBJ2-1, with 13 bases lining up with TRBD2. From germline, CDR1 is SGHTA and CDR2 FQGNSA. The trim removed 5 bases at V and 7 bases at J, leaving 8 bases unmatched. The CDR3 has 16 amino acids. This chain's CDR3 is CASSVLAGGPSNEQFF. DNA for the CDR3: TGTGCCAGCAGCGTACTAGCGGGGGGGCCATCTAATGAGCAGTTCTTC.

The chain recombines TRBV2 with TRBJ1-5, with TRBD1 matching over 7 bases. The CDR3 runs 13 residues. V lost 4 bases and J lost 6; bases outside the gene matches: 3. Germline values: CDR1 SNHLY, CDR2 FYNNEI. CDR3 sequence (DNA): TGTGCCAGCAGTGTGGCAGGGGGTCAGCCCCAGCATTTT. Protein: CASSVAGGQPQHF.

This chain connects TRBV6-5 to TRBJ2-7, with TRBD2 matching 10 bases. This CDR3 region has 15 residues. The ends lost 6 bases at V and 0 bases at J; junction bases unmatched: 5. The germline gives CDR1 MNHEY, CDR2 SVGAGI. The CDR3 sequence: CASRNLAGASYEQYF. The DNA of the CDR3 is TGTGCCAGCAGGAATCTAGCGGGGGCCTCCTACGAGCAGTACTTC.

CDR3 sequence reads: CASSLVQGQGIEAFF. The CDR3 bases are TGTGCCAGCAGCTTAGTACAGGGACAGGGGATTGAAGCTTTCTTT. This chain connects TRBV7-8 to TRBJ1-1; 10 nucleotides line up with TRBD1. Germline V gene sequence: CDR1 SGHVS, CDR2 FQNEAQ. V was clipped by 1 base and J by 7 bases; unmatched bases: 6. The length of the CDR3 is 15 residues.

This chain connects TRBV6-5 to TRBJ2-7; D is possibly TRBD1 (6 bases). CDR3 length: 13 amino acids. V lost 5 bases and J 5 bases, leaving 13 bases between the germline ends. Germline CDR1 and CDR2: MNHEY and SVGAGI. CDR3 in DNA: TGTGCCAGCAGTCCCACAGGGTACCACGAGCAGTACTTC. It codes for CASSPTGYHEQYF.

This chain links TRBV15 with TRBJ2-1; the D gene is possibly TRBD1 (5 bases). CDR3 length: 15 amino acids. Trimming pared 0 bases from V and 5 bases from J, leaving 11 bases between. The germline gives CDR1 LNHNV, CDR2 YYDKDF (reference sequence). The CDR3 spells CATSRDRELNNEQFF. CDR3 DNA: TGTGCCACCAGCAGAGACAGGGAACTAAACAATGAGCAGTTCTTC. Full variable domain (outside the CDR3, taken from reference TRBV15 and TRBJ2-1): DAMVIQNPRYQVTQFGKPVTLSCSQTLNHNVMYWYQQKSSQAPKLLFHYYDKDFNNEADTPDNFQSRRPNTSFCFLDIRSPGLGDTAMYLCATSRDRELNNEQFFGPGTRLTVL.

V is TRBV19 and J is TRBJ2-4; tentative D call: TRBD1 (5 bases). The V gene's germline CDR1 is LNHDA and CDR2 SQIVND (reference sequence). CDR3 length equals 15 residues. Trimming pared 6 bases from V and 0 bases from J, leaving 12 bases between. The CDR3 sequence is CASSQGSVAKNIQYF. The CDR3 DNA follows: TGTGCCAGTAGCCAGGGTTCGGTAGCCAAAAACATTCAGTACTTC.

The chain combines TRBV30 with TRBJ2-1, with 13 bases identical to TRBD2. This CDR3 spans 16 amino acids. In germline, CDR1 is GTSNPN, CDR2 SVGIG (reference sequence). J gave up 6 bases and V 3 bases, and 8 bases lay outside the gene matches. CDR3 residues: CAWRAPTSGGPNEQFF. For the CDR3, the DNA is TGTGCCTGGAGAGCGCCGACTAGCGGGGGGCCCAATGAGCAGTTCTTC.

The chain carries TRBV5-1 and TRBJ2-7; tentative D call: TRBD2 (5 bases). V lost 0 bases, J lost 7 bases, and 14 bases lay in between. CDR1 is SGHRS, CDR2 YFSETQ, per germline. This CDR3 is 14 amino acids long. The CDR3 DNA is TGCGCCAGCAGCTTGGACGGGAAACTTTTTGAGCAGTACTTC. It yields the protein CASSLDGKLFEQYF.

The chain uses TRBV4-2 and TRBJ2-5, with 8 bases matching TRBD2. The germline V gene encodes CDR1 LGHNA and CDR2 YNFKEQ. V gave up 1 base and J gave up 4 bases; unmatched junction bases: 8. The CDR3 is made up of 16 amino acids. In nucleotides, the CDR3 is TGTGCCAGCAGCCAAGGACGGCGGGGGGCGCCAGAGACCCAGTACTTC. This encodes CASSQGRRGAPETQYF.